The 3 T cell receptor beta chains presented below share a single source sample, sequenced in a study of molecular identifiers for immune sequencing clone quantification. Using its own MiXCR run on the PCR reads, TCRdb lists one record per CDR3 protein. The table has 97,000 or so distinct CDR3 sequences, less than 25% seen once. Source material: naive CD8+ T cells from blood, with Jurkat cell RNA spiked in. Documented subset: FACS-sorted CD8+CD4-CCR7+CD45RA+ naive T cells. The receptors were sampled from a human donor in good health. Some libraries in this study had Jurkat cell RNA spiked in.

This clonotype was seen at least ten times. The CDR3: CASSAGLSSYEQYF. CDR3 DNA: TGTGCCAGCAGTGCAGGGCTAAGCTCCTACGAGCAGTACTTC. This chain connects TRBV2 to TRBJ2-7; D is perhaps TRBD1 (5 bases). Germline V gene lookup returns CDR1 SNHLY and CDR2 FYNNEI. The CDR3 is made up of 14 amino acids. V gave up 4 bases and J gave up 0 bases, with 10 bases separating them.

This clonotype has ten or more counts. The chain combines TRBV28 with TRBJ1-5; D gene uncertain. V gave up 5 bases and J gave up 6 bases, with 23 bases separating them. Germline V gene sequence: CDR1 MDHEN, CDR2 SYDVKM. This CDR3 comprises 17 residues. The CDR3 coding sequence is TGTGCCAGCAGTCCTATACGGACTGGCAGCAATGTTCAGCCCCAGCATTTT. As protein: CASSPIRTGSNVQPQHF.

This chain uses TRBV11-2 with TRBJ2-1; D unresolved. V lost 5 bases, J lost 4 bases, and 9 bases lay in between. Germline values: CDR1 SGHAT, CDR2 FQNNGV. The CDR3 loop spans 13 amino acids. In DNA, the CDR3 is TGTGCCAGCAGCCAAATGGGATACAATGAGCAGTTCTTC. This sequence encodes CASSQMGYNEQFF.